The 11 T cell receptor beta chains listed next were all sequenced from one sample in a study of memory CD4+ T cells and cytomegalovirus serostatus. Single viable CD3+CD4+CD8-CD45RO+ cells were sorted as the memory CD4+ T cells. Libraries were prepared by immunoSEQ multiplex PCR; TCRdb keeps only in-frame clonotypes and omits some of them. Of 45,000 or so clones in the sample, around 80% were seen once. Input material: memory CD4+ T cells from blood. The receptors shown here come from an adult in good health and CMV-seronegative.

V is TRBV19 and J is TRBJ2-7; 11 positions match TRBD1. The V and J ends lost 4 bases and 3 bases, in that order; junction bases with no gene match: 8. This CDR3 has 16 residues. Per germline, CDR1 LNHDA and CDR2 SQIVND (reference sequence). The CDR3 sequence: CASSNSGTGGFYEQYF. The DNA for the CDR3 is TGTGCCAGTAGTAATTCCGGGACAGGGGGATTCTACGAGCAGTACTTC.

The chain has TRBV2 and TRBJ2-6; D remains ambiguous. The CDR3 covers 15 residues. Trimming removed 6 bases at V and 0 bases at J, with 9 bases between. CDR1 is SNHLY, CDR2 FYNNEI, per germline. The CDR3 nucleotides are TGTGCCAGCAGGCCTCAGAGCTCTGGGGCCAACGTCCTGACTTTC. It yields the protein CASRPQSSGANVLTF.

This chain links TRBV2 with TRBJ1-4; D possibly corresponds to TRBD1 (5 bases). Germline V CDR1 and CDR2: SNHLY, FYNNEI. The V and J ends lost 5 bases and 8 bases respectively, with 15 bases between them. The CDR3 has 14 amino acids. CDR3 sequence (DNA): TGTGCCAGCAGTCCTGACATAGGGGAAGAAAAACTGTTTTTT. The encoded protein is CASSPDIGEEKLFF.

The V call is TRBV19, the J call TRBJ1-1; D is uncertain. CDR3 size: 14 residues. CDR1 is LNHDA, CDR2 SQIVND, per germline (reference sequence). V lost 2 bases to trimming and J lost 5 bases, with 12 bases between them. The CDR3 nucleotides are TGTGCCAGTAGTATACAGAACCGCGGGACTGAAGCTTTCTTT. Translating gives CASSIQNRGTEAFF. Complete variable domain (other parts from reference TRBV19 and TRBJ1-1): DGGITQSPKYLFRKEGQNVTLSCEQNLNHDAMYWYRQDPGQGLRLIYYSQIVNDFQKGDIAEGYSVSREKKESFPLTVTSAQKNPTAFYLCASSIQNRGTEAFFGQGTRLTVV.

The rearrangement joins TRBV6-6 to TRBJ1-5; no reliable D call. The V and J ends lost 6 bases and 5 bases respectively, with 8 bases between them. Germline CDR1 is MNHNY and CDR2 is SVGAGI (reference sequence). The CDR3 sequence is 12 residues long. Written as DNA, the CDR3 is TGTGCCAGCAGCCCGAGATATCAGCCCCAGCATTTT. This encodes CASSPRYQPQHF.

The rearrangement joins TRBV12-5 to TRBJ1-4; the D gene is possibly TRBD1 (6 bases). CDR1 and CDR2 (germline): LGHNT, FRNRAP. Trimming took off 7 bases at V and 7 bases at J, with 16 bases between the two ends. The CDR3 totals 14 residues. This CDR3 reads CASDLTGNGEKLFF. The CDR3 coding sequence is TGTGCTAGTGATCTTACAGGGAACGGTGAAAAACTGTTTTTT. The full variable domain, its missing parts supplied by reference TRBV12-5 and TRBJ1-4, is DARVTQTPRHKVTEMGQEVTMRCQPILGHNTVFWYRQTMMQGLELLAYFRNRAPLDDSGMPKDRFSAEMPDATLATLKIQPSEPRDSAVYFCASDLTGNGEKLFFGSGTQLSVL.

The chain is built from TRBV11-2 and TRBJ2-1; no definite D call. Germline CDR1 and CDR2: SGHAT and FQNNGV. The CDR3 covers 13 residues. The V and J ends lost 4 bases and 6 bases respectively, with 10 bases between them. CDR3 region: CASSYDSSNEQFF. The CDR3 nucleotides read TGTGCCAGCAGCTACGACTCTTCCAATGAGCAGTTCTTC.

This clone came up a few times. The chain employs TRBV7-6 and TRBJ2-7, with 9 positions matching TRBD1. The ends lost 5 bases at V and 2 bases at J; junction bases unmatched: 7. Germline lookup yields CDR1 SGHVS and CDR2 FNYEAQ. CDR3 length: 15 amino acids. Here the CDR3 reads CASSRDRGNTYEQYF. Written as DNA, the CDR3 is TGTGCCAGCAGCCGCGACAGGGGGAACACCTACGAGCAGTACTTC.

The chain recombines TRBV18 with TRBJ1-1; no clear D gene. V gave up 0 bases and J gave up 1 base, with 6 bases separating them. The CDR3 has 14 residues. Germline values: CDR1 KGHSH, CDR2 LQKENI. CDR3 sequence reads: CASSPPSGNTEAFF. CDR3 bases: TGTGCCAGCTCACCACCGTCGGGGAACACTGAAGCTTTCTTT.

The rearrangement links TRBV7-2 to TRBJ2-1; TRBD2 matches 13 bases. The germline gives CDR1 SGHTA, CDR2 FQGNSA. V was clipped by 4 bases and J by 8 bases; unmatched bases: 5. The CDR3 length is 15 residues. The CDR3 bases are TGTGCCAGCAGCTCAGGACTAGCGGGAGTAGATGAGCAGTTCTTC. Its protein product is CASSSGLAGVDEQFF.

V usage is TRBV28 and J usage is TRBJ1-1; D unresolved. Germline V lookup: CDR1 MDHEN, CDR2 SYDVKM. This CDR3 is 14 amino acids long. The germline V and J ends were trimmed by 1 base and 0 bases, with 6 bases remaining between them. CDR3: CASSLLSVNTEAFF. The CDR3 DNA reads TGTGCCAGCAGTTTATTAAGTGTGAACACTGAAGCTTTCTTT.